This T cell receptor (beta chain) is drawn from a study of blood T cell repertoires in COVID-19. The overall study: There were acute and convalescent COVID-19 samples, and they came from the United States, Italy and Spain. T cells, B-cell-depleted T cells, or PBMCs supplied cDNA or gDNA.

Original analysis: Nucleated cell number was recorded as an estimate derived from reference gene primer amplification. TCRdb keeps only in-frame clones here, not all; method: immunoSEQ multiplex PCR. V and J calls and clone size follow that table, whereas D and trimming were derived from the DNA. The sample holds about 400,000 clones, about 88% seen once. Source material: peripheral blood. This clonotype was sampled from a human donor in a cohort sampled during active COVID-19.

In nucleotides, the CDR3 is TGTGCCAGCAGCTTAGGCGGCGGTGAAGCTTTCTTT. Its translation: CASSLGGGEAFF. The V gene is TRBV11-3, the J gene TRBJ1-1, with no clear D. The length of the CDR3 is 12 residues. Germline V gives CDR1 SGHNT, CDR2 YENEEA. V was shortened by 1 base and J by 7 bases, with 7 bases between the two germline ends.